One and the same sample provided the 32 T cell receptor beta chains below, sequenced in a study of blood T cell repertoires in COVID-19. This table comes from immunoSEQ multiplex PCR, and its TCRdb copy is limited to in-frame clones, with some not included. The data show 350,000 to 550,000 clones, nearly 90% seen once. Sequences were obtained from PBMCs or T cells enriched from blood (not recorded which). Receptor source: a woman aged 18-29 years with acute COVID-19.

J is TRBJ1-2 and V is TRBV6-1; D gene uncertain. The CDR3 spans 14 residues. Germline V CDR1 and CDR2: MNHNS, SASEGT. Trimming shortened V by 3 bases and J by 4 bases, and 12 bases separated the two germline ends. For the CDR3, the DNA is TGTGCCAGCAGTGACCGGCAGGATGTCTATGGCTACACCTTC. Translation gives CASSDRQDVYGYTF.

Only a few counts were recorded for this clone. The CDR3 protein is CASSFPQQDGYTF. In DNA, the CDR3 is TGTGCCAGCAGTTTTCCCCAACAGGACGGCTACACCTTC. This sequence joins TRBV28 and TRBJ1-2, with a tentative D call TRBD1 (5 bases). CDR1 MDHEN and CDR2 SYDVKM come from the germline V gene. The CDR3 spans 13 residues. The V and J ends lost 3 bases and 8 bases respectively, with 13 bases between them.

This chain connects TRBV10-1 to TRBJ2-2; 9 bases are shared with TRBD1. With 6 bases clipped from V and 6 bases from J, the junction kept 8 bases outside the gene matches. CDR1 is WNHNN and CDR2 is SYGVQD in the germline V gene (reference sequence). The CDR3 has 15 residues. The CDR3 loop is CASSDGQGRSGELFF. The CDR3 DNA follows: TGCGCCAGCAGCGATGGACAGGGGAGGTCCGGGGAGCTGTTTTTT.

V gene TRBV7-2 combines with J gene TRBJ1-4; 10 nucleotides align to TRBD1. Trimming cost V 5 bases and J 3 bases; bases outside gene matches: 9. Germline values: CDR1 SGHTA, CDR2 FQGNSA. There are 17 residues in the CDR3. The CDR3 is CASSRGQGSSSNEKLFF. DNA of the CDR3: TGTGCCAGCAGCAGGGGACAGGGGTCCAGCTCTAATGAAAAACTGTTTTTT.

This chain connects TRBV19 to TRBJ2-7, with D tentatively TRBD2 (7 bases). Trimming stripped 7 bases from V and 3 bases from J, with 22 bases between. Per germline, CDR1 LNHDA and CDR2 SQIVND (reference sequence). This CDR3 contains 16 residues. The CDR3 DNA sequence: TGTGCCAGTACCATTAGGTTCGGGGGGCTAAACTACGAGCAGTACTTC. Translating it yields CASTIRFGGLNYEQYF.

This clone was detected many times. V usage is TRBV2 and J usage is TRBJ1-1, with D uncertain. The CDR3 totals 13 residues. Between the trimmed V and J ends, which lost 4 bases and 4 bases, there was a span of 10 bases. Germline CDR1 SNHLY, CDR2 FYNNEI. CDR3 amino acids: CASSVGEGTEAFF. DNA of the CDR3: TGTGCCAGCAGTGTTGGGGAGGGCACTGAAGCTTTCTTT.

This chain joins TRBV6-5 and TRBJ1-1; D remains unclear. The CDR3 is 16 residues long. V shed 2 bases and J shed 4 bases, with 17 bases lying between them. Germline V gives CDR1 MNHEY, CDR2 SVGAGI. For the CDR3, the DNA is TGTGCCAGCAGTTACGTGTGGGGAGGATGGTCCACTGAAGCTTTCTTT. It yields the protein CASSYVWGGWSTEAFF.

V gene TRBV10-2 combines with J gene TRBJ1-1, with D possibly TRBD1 on 5 matching bases. The CDR3 runs 14 residues. Per germline, CDR1 WSHSY and CDR2 SAAADI. V lost 3 bases and J lost 6, with 14 bases in between. The DNA of the CDR3 is TGCGCCAGCAGTGAACAGGACTATGCCCCTGAAGCTTTCTTT. This encodes CASSEQDYAPEAFF.

The chain links TRBV6-5 to TRBJ2-7; the D gene is possibly TRBD2 (7 bases). Per germline, CDR1 MNHEY and CDR2 SVGAGI. The ends were cut back, 4 bases at V and 3 bases at J, with 16 bases in the middle. The CDR3 runs 15 residues. CDR3 residues: CASSSRPGGLYEQYF. In DNA form, the CDR3 reads TGTGCCAGCAGTTCTAGGCCCGGGGGGCTCTACGAGCAGTACTTC.

The chain combines TRBV9 with TRBJ1-3; 7 bases map to TRBD1. V lost 2 bases, J lost 4 bases, and 6 bases stayed unmatched. Germline V gives CDR1 SGDLS, CDR2 YYNGEE. CDR3 length: 15 residues. The CDR3 loop is CASSVTGAEGNTIYF. CDR3 in DNA: TGTGCCAGCAGCGTTACAGGGGCCGAAGGAAACACCATATATTTT.

This clone was seen just once. The chain couples TRBV5-5 to TRBJ1-4; 10 positions agree with TRBD1. Losses at the gene ends were 3 bases for V and 6 bases for J; bases not matched to a gene: 8. CDR1 and CDR2 (germline): SGHKS, YYEKEE (reference sequence). The CDR3 has 16 residues. The CDR3 DNA reads TGTGCCAGCAGCTCCGCGGGCGGGACAGGGGATGAAAAACTGTTTTTT. Its protein is CASSSAGGTGDEKLFF.

V gene TRBV6-2 or TRBV6-3 combines with J gene TRBJ2-7, with a possible D match to TRBD1 (5 bases). V lost 5 bases and J lost 0, with 8 bases in between. This CDR3 contains 13 residues. Germline V lookup: CDR1 MNHEY, CDR2 SVGEGT. As DNA, the CDR3 is TGTGCCAGCAGTAGGACATACTCCTACGAGCAGTACTTC. It yields the protein CASSRTYSYEQYF.

J is TRBJ2-7 and V is TRBV5-1; 8 nucleotides align to TRBD1. This CDR3 comprises 13 residues. Germline assignment: CDR1 SGHRS and CDR2 YFSETQ. Trimming cost V 4 bases and J 3 bases; bases outside gene matches: 3. In DNA, the CDR3 is TGCGCCAGCAGCCTGGACAGGGACTACGAGCAGTACTTC. Translating it yields CASSLDRDYEQYF.

V is TRBV7-8 and J is TRBJ1-4; possibly TRBD1 for D (5 bases). V lost 4 bases to trimming and J lost 5 bases, with 14 bases between them. The CDR3 length is 15 residues. Germline V CDR1 and CDR2: SGHVS, FQNEAQ. In nucleotides, the CDR3 is TGTGCCAGCAGCTCAGGTGTCGGGGGGAATGAAAAACTGTTTTTT. The encoded protein is CASSSGVGGNEKLFF.

This CDR3 reads CASSYPLAGYNEQFF. CDR3 in DNA: TGTGCCAGCAGTTACCCCCTAGCGGGCTACAATGAGCAGTTCTTC. The rearrangement uses TRBV6-2 or TRBV6-3 and TRBJ2-1, with TRBD2 matching 8 bases. Trimming removed 2 bases from V and 3 bases from J; junction bases left unmatched: 3. Germline V gives CDR1 MNHEY, CDR2 SVGEGT. The CDR3 runs to 15 residues.

The chain joins TRBV28 to TRBJ1-2; no clear D. Trimming cost V 4 bases and J 8 bases, with 11 bases left between them. The CDR3 has 12 residues. The germline CDR1 and CDR2 sequences are MDHEN and SYDVKM. CDR3 sequence (DNA): TGTGCCAGCAGTTCCCGAGGAAAAGGCTACACCTTC. Translated: CASSSRGKGYTF.

The CDR3 spells CATHEGQACGYTF. The CDR3, as DNA: TGTGCCACCCATGAGGGACAGGCTTGTGGCTACACCTTC. The chain joins TRBV21-1 to TRBJ1-2; TRBD1 is the table's D call and was not checked against the DNA. TRBV21-1 is a pseudogene. The CDR3 runs 13 residues.

The chain has TRBV7-3 and TRBJ1-2, with TRBD1 identical over 7 bases. J was trimmed by 7 bases and V by 3 bases; bases with no gene match: 11. Germline loops: CDR1 SGHTA, CDR2 FQGTGA. This CDR3 has 15 residues. The CDR3 DNA follows: TGTGCCAGCAGCTTCGGGACAGCCACATCAGGTGGCTACACCTTC. It codes for CASSFGTATSGGYTF.

This chain joins TRBV20-1 and TRBJ2-1; TRBD2 matches 7 bases. J lost 12 bases, V lost 4 bases, and 6 bases had no gene match. The CDR3 consists of 11 residues. Germline CDR1 and CDR2: DFQATT and SNEGSKA (reference sequence). CDR3 DNA sequence: TGCAGTGCTAATACAGGACTAGGGCAGTTCTTC. It translates to CSANTGLGQFF.

This rearrangement joins TRBV3-1 (or the pseudogene TRBV3-2) to TRBJ1-2, with TRBD1 matching over 7 bases. J lost 4 bases, V lost 0 bases, and 8 bases had no gene match. The CDR3 has 16 amino acids. Germline V gene sequence: CDR1 LGHDT, CDR2 YNNKEL (reference sequence). This CDR3 is CASSQDVARGSYGYTF. DNA of the CDR3: TGTGCCAGCAGCCAAGATGTGGCCAGGGGGAGCTATGGCTACACCTTC.

J is TRBJ2-2 and V is TRBV10-3; 7 bases are a match to TRBD2. Germline V gene sequence: CDR1 ENHRY, CDR2 SYGVKD. With V trimmed by 4 bases and J by 4 bases, 6 bases remained unmatched. The CDR3 consists of 15 residues. DNA for the CDR3: TGTGCCATCAGTGGAACTAGCGCGGTCACCGGGGAGCTGTTTTTT. This encodes CAISGTSAVTGELFF.

The J gene is TRBJ2-2, the V gene TRBV11-2; perhaps TRBD1 as D (6 bases). Germline CDR1 reads SGHAT; CDR2 reads FQNNGV. V lost 6 bases, J lost 2 bases, and 7 bases lay in between. The CDR3 has 13 residues. The CDR3 DNA is TGTGCCAGCAGGGACAGAAACACCGGGGAGCTGTTTTTT. Encoded protein: CASRDRNTGELFF.

The V call is TRBV5-1, the J call TRBJ2-1, with a tentative D call TRBD1 (5 bases). CDR1 SGHRS and CDR2 YFSETQ come from the germline V gene. V gave up 5 bases and J gave up 0 bases, with 12 bases separating them. This CDR3 region has 15 residues. The CDR3 loop reads CASSQQGYSYNEQFF. Here the CDR3 DNA reads TGCGCCAGCAGTCAGCAGGGCTACTCCTACAATGAGCAGTTCTTC.

The chain couples TRBV11-2 to TRBJ1-6; no definite D call. In germline, CDR1 is SGHAT, CDR2 FQNNGV. CDR3 size: 14 residues. V was clipped by 5 bases and J by 9 bases, with 14 bases between them. This CDR3 is CASSPTVRISPLHF. CDR3 DNA sequence: TGTGCCAGCAGCCCCACCGTGCGGATTTCACCCCTCCACTTT.

This clone appeared a single time. The J gene is TRBJ2-3, the V gene TRBV28; D may be TRBD2 (6 bases). Germline V gene data show CDR1 as MDHEN and CDR2 as SYDVKM. This CDR3 spans 14 amino acids. Trimming pared 3 bases from V and 3 bases from J, leaving 10 bases between. Here the CDR3 DNA reads TGTGCCAGCAGTTTTGGCGGGATAACAGATACGCAGTATTTT. The encoded protein is CASSFGGITDTQYF.

J is TRBJ2-1 and V is TRBV5-1, with D possibly matching TRBD2 (5 bases). CDR1 and CDR2 from the germline V gene are SGHRS and YFSETQ. Deletions cut 2 bases from V and 7 bases from J, with 10 bases between. The CDR3 has 13 amino acids. The CDR3 DNA reads TGCGCCAGCAGCTTATACAGAGGGAATGAGCAGTTCTTC. Protein sequence: CASSLYRGNEQFF.

The chain carries TRBV6-5 and TRBJ1-6, with 7 bases that match TRBD1. CDR3 length: 14 residues. From germline, CDR1 is MNHEY and CDR2 SVGAGI. J lost 7 bases, V lost 6 bases, and 6 bases had no gene match. The CDR3 region has the DNA TGTGCCAGCAGAAATAGGACAGGCAATTCACCCCTCCACTTT. This sequence encodes CASRNRTGNSPLHF.

A single count supports this clone. This rearrangement joins TRBV9 to TRBJ1-2; tentative D call: TRBD1 (6 bases). The germline V gene encodes CDR1 SGDLS and CDR2 YYNGEE. The CDR3 is 14 residues long. The V gene lost 3 bases and the J gene lost 4 bases, with 13 bases spanning the gap. This chain's CDR3 is CASSAAGDIYGYTF. CDR3 nucleotide sequence: TGTGCCAGCAGCGCGGCAGGGGATATCTATGGCTACACCTTC.

V usage is TRBV7-6 and J usage is TRBJ2-5; no clear D. Between the trimmed V and J ends, which lost 0 bases and 2 bases, there was a span of 4 bases. Germline V gives CDR1 SGHVS, CDR2 FNYEAQ. This CDR3 comprises 13 residues. CDR3 sequence: CASSLAFQETQYF. CDR3 bases: TGTGCCAGCAGCTTAGCCTTTCAAGAGACCCAGTACTTC.

The V call is TRBV30, the J call TRBJ1-1; TRBD1 matches 7 bases. Trimming cost V 1 base and J 0 bases; bases outside gene matches: 5. Germline V CDR1 and CDR2: GTSNPN, SVGIG (reference sequence). The CDR3 has 15 residues. DNA for the CDR3: TGTGCCTGGAGTGGGATGGGACAGCTGAACACTGAAGCTTTCTTT. Protein product: CAWSGMGQLNTEAFF. Together with reference TRBV30 and TRBJ1-1, the CDR3 gives the full variable domain: SQTIHQWPATLVQPVGSPLSLECTVEGTSNPNLYWYRQAAGRGLQLLFYSVGIGQISSEVPQNLSASRPQDRQFILSSKKLLLSDSGFYLCAWSGMGQLNTEAFFGQGTRLTVV.

This chain links TRBV7-2 with TRBJ2-1; 10 positions match TRBD2. Germline-derived CDR1 and CDR2 are SGHTA and FQGNSA. V was clipped by 7 bases and J by 8 bases; unmatched bases: 17. This CDR3 is built from 17 residues. The CDR3 DNA follows: TGTGCCAGCACCGGCCCGAGACTAGCGGGTTGGTCCCATGAGCAGTTCTTC. Amino acids: CASTGPRLAGWSHEQFF.

This clone was seen a handful of times. This chain connects TRBV18 to TRBJ1-2; 8 bases match TRBD1. The CDR3 loop spans 15 amino acids. Germline V gene lookup returns CDR1 KGHSH and CDR2 LQKENI. V was pared by 5 bases and J by 7 bases, with 12 bases of the junction left unmatched. CDR3 DNA sequence: TGTGCCAGCTCATCCCTCGGACAGGGCGAGGGTGGCTACACCTTC. Amino acids: CASSSLGQGEGGYTF.